The 21 T cell receptor beta chains presented below share a single source sample, sequenced in a study of blood T cell repertoires in COVID-19. The table came from immunoSEQ multiplex PCR; TCRdb's copy has only in-frame clones and leaves some out. The sample lists 330,000 or so clones, 88% occurring once. The sample taken for sequencing was PBMCs or T cells enriched from blood (not recorded which). These receptors all stem from a woman in her thirties who had been exposed to COVID-19.

This clone was seen a single time. The genes are TRBV21-1 and TRBJ2-1; the D call of TRBD2 is as the table states it, not checked on the DNA. TRBV21-1 is listed as a pseudogene. The CDR3 length is 18 residues. The CDR3 bases are TGTGCCAGCAGCTCCCGACGAGCGGGAGGGCCGAGGGTCAATGAGCAGTTCTTC. Translating gives CASSSRRAGGPRVNEQFF.

This rearrangement joins TRBV23-1 to TRBJ2-5, with 9 bases lining up with TRBD2. TRBV23-1 is an ORF, with its function uncertain. The CDR3 is 14 residues long. The V and J ends lost 11 bases and 5 bases, in that order; junction bases with no gene match: 12. CDR3 sequence reads: CAGGREGGMETQYF. The CDR3 DNA is TGCGCCGGAGGGCGGGAGGGCGGTATGGAGACCCAGTACTTC.

V gene TRBV7-6 combines with J gene TRBJ2-7; D is uncertain. The germline gives CDR1 SGHVS, CDR2 FNYEAQ. V was shortened by 7 bases and J by 0 bases, with 13 bases between the two germline ends. The CDR3 runs 14 residues. In DNA, the CDR3 is TGTGCCAGCACCCTGACACAGAGCTCCTACGAGCAGTACTTC. It translates to CASTLTQSSYEQYF.

V usage is TRBV5-1 and J usage is TRBJ2-6; 7 nucleotides line up with TRBD2. The CDR3 extends over 17 amino acids. The germline gives CDR1 SGHRS, CDR2 YFSETQ. Unmatched junction bases numbered 7, after V lost 0 bases and J lost 4 bases. This CDR3 is CASSLVTGGPGANVLTF. The DNA for the CDR3 is TGCGCCAGCAGCTTGGTCACGGGAGGTCCAGGGGCCAACGTCCTGACTTTC.

CDR3 sequence (DNA): TGTGCCAGCACCGCCGGGACTAGCCTCTCGAATGAGCAGTTCTTC. Amino acid sequence: CASTAGTSLSNEQFF. V and J are TRBV11-2 and TRBJ2-1; 9 nucleotides line up with TRBD2. The length of the CDR3 is 15 residues. V was clipped by 7 bases and J by 7 bases; unmatched bases: 11. Germline V gives CDR1 SGHAT, CDR2 FQNNGV.

This rearrangement joins TRBV27 to TRBJ2-3; 7 bases are shared with TRBD2. Germline CDR1 and CDR2: MNHEY and SMNVEV (reference sequence). J was trimmed by 6 bases and V by 4 bases; bases with no gene match: 7. The CDR3 has 14 amino acids. Here the CDR3 reads CASSWAGVRDTQYF. The CDR3 region has the DNA TGTGCCAGCAGTTGGGCGGGAGTAAGGGATACGCAGTATTTT.

The rearrangement joins TRBV15 to TRBJ1-1, with 9 bases that match TRBD1. Germline trimming cut 8 bases from V and 0 bases from J; bases unmatched to any gene: 4. This CDR3 comprises 14 residues. Germline CDR1 reads LNHNV; CDR2 reads YYDKDF (reference sequence). CDR3 nucleotide sequence: TGTGCCACCGACAGGGGGACCATGAACACTGAAGCTTTCTTT. Residues: CATDRGTMNTEAFF. The full variable domain, its missing parts supplied by reference TRBV15 and TRBJ1-1, is DAMVIQNPRYQVTQFGKPVTLSCSQTLNHNVMYWYQQKSSQAPKLLFHYYDKDFNNEADTPDNFQSRRPNTSFCFLDIRSPGLGDTAMYLCATDRGTMNTEAFFGQGTRLTVV.

This clone was detected a few times. The chain has TRBV7-3 and TRBJ2-2, with D tentatively TRBD1 (7 bases). This CDR3 contains 17 residues. Per the germline V gene, CDR1 is SGHTA and CDR2 is FQGTGA. V lost 2 bases and J lost 6, with 19 bases in between. The CDR3 loop reads CASSLGSAGGNPGELFF. CDR3 nucleotides: TGTGCCAGCAGCTTAGGGTCCGCAGGGGGGAATCCCGGGGAGCTGTTTTTT.

The chain couples TRBV15 to TRBJ1-5, with 9 nucleotides matching TRBD1. The CDR3 extends over 20 amino acids. Germline V CDR1 and CDR2: LNHNV, YYDKDF (reference sequence). V was clipped by 0 bases and J by 0 bases; unmatched bases: 12. CDR3 region: CATSRDQGTGKESSNQPQHF. CDR3 nucleotides: TGTGCCACCAGCAGAGATCAGGGGACAGGGAAGGAATCTAGCAATCAGCCCCAGCATTTT.

The chain couples TRBV10-2 to TRBJ1-1; D remains ambiguous. Trimming removed 3 bases from V and 2 bases from J, with 10 bases in between. CDR1 WSHSY and CDR2 SAAADI come from the germline V gene. The CDR3 runs 14 residues. Here the CDR3 DNA reads TGCGCCAGCAGTGAACCTTGGAGTAACACTGAAGCTTTCTTT. It yields the protein CASSEPWSNTEAFF.

The V gene is TRBV9, the J gene TRBJ2-7; TRBD1 agrees at 7 bases. CDR3 length: 16 residues. CDR1 SGDLS and CDR2 YYNGEE come from the germline V gene. V was clipped by 0 bases and J by 4 bases; unmatched bases: 10. CDR3 DNA sequence: TGTGCCAGCAGCGTAGGAGGACTGGGGACAGCATACGAGCAGTACTTC. It yields the protein CASSVGGLGTAYEQYF.

As DNA, the CDR3 is TGCGCCAGCAGCTTGCGGATTGCGGATGAAAAACTGTTTTTT. The encoded protein is CASSLRIADEKLFF. V and J are TRBV5-1 and TRBJ1-4; the D is unclear. Deletions cut 1 base from V and 6 bases from J, with 10 bases between. Germline V gene lookup returns CDR1 SGHRS and CDR2 YFSETQ. The CDR3 covers 14 residues.

The chain uses TRBV5-1 and TRBJ1-1; D remains unclear. The CDR3 contains 13 residues. Germline loops: CDR1 SGHRS, CDR2 YFSETQ. Trimming shortened V by 5 bases and J by 3 bases, and 11 bases separated the two germline ends. The DNA for the CDR3 is TGCGCCAGCAGTTCCGAGGAGCACACTGAAGCTTTCTTT. Encoded protein: CASSSEEHTEAFF. Variable domain in full (rest from reference TRBV5-1 and TRBJ1-1): KAGVTQTPRYLIKTRGQQVTLSCSPISGHRSVSWYQQTPGQGLQFLFEYFSETQRNKGNFPGRFSGRQFSNSRSEMNVSTLELGDSALYLCASSSEEHTEAFFGQGTRLTVV.

The chain recombines TRBV9 with TRBJ2-7; 7 bases are shared with TRBD2. V shed 1 base and J 0 bases; nucleotides not matched to a gene: 7. The CDR3 loop spans 16 amino acids. Germline V CDR1 and CDR2: SGDLS, YYNGEE. CDR3 bases: TGTGCCAGCAGCGTAAGGGCGGGAGCAAGCTCCTACGAGCAGTACTTC. Protein product: CASSVRAGASSYEQYF.

The chain recombines TRBV6-5 with TRBJ2-2; D perhaps matches TRBD1 (5 bases). CDR1 is MNHEY, CDR2 SVGAGI, per germline. Trimming shortened V by 9 bases and J by 9 bases, and 23 bases separated the two germline ends. The CDR3 spans 15 residues. As DNA, the CDR3 is TGTGCCAGTCGTGGACATAAGTCTCTAACTTGGGAGCTGTTTTTT. This translates into CASRGHKSLTWELFF.

In DNA form, the CDR3 reads TGTGCCAGCAGTTTAGGGCGGGGGCGTGGGGAGCTGTTTTTT. Its protein is CASSLGRGRGELFF. The rearrangement uses TRBV27 and TRBJ2-2; D is perhaps TRBD2 (7 bases). The V gene lost 2 bases and the J gene lost 8 bases, with 12 bases spanning the gap. CDR1 and CDR2 (germline): MNHEY, SMNVEV (reference sequence). The CDR3 runs to 14 residues.

The chain employs TRBV27 and TRBJ2-1, with 10 nucleotides matching TRBD2. Germline assignment: CDR1 MNHEY and CDR2 SMNVEV (reference sequence). Trimming at V came to 0 bases and at J to 0 bases, leaving 11 bases not matched to a gene. CDR3 length equals 20 residues. Here the CDR3 DNA reads TGTGCCAGCAGTTTATCGTTTGGACTAGCGGAGGCAGGCTCCTACAATGAGCAGTTCTTC. This gives the protein CASSLSFGLAEAGSYNEQFF.

V and J are TRBV28 and TRBJ2-3; 7 bases align to TRBD2. This CDR3 has 15 residues. Trimming removed 5 bases from V and 6 bases from J; junction bases left unmatched: 11. Germline V gene sequence: CDR1 MDHEN, CDR2 SYDVKM. CDR3 in amino acids: CASSPGEGRMDTQYF. The CDR3 region has the DNA TGTGCCAGCAGTCCCGGGGAGGGGAGGATGGATACGCAGTATTTT.

V and J are TRBV7-9 and TRBJ2-1; D is unresolved. Between the trimmed V and J ends, which lost 5 bases and 0 bases, there was a span of 5 bases. CDR3 length equals 13 residues. CDR1 and CDR2 (germline): SEHNR, FQNEAQ (reference sequence). CDR3 amino acids: CASSGSSYNEQFF. The CDR3 nucleotides read TGTGCCAGCAGCGGTAGCTCCTACAATGAGCAGTTCTTC. The variable domain in full, completed from reference TRBV7-9 and TRBJ2-1, reads DTGVSQNPRHKITKRGQNVTFRCDPISEHNRLYWYRQTLGQGPEFLTYFQNEAQLEKSRLLSDRFSAERPKGSFSTLEIQRTEQGDSAMYLCASSGSSYNEQFFGPGTRLTVL.

The chain carries TRBV15 and TRBJ1-5; 10 bases line up with TRBD1. J gave up 3 bases and V 3 bases, and 5 bases lay outside the gene matches. Germline V gene data show CDR1 as LNHNV and CDR2 as YYDKDF (reference sequence). The CDR3 is 16 residues long. The CDR3 nucleotides read TGTGCCACCAGCAGCACGACAGGGGGCCTCAATCAGCCCCAGCATTTT. Its translation is CATSSTTGGLNQPQHF.

This rearrangement joins TRBV30 to TRBJ2-1, with TRBD2 identical over 15 bases. Germline V gives CDR1 GTSNPN, CDR2 SVGIG (reference sequence). The CDR3 has 15 residues. V was pared by 4 bases and J by 15 bases, with 13 bases of the junction left unmatched. The CDR3, as DNA: TGTGCCTGGACCTCCGGACTAGCGGGAGGGAGGGGGGCGTTCTTC. Its protein is CAWTSGLAGGRGAFF.